Following are 29 T cell receptor beta chains from one sample sequenced in a study of blood T cell repertoires in COVID-19. Using immunoSEQ multiplex PCR, the repertoire was profiled, and TCRdb retains in-frame clones only, with some absent. The sample consists of about 100,000 clones, approximately 90% of them appearing once. The material sequenced was peripheral blood. The receptor set was obtained from a man over 45 with acute or convalescent COVID-19.

The chain links TRBV7-9 to TRBJ2-5; 10 bases agree with TRBD1. CDR3 length: 15 residues. V lost 5 bases, J lost 5 bases, and 8 bases stayed unmatched. CDR1 is SEHNR and CDR2 is FQNEAQ in the germline V gene (reference sequence). As DNA, the CDR3 is TGTGCCAGCAGCCCGCCCGACAGGGGGCGGGAGACCCAGTACTTC. Amino acids: CASSPPDRGRETQYF.

The rearrangement joins TRBV7-2 to TRBJ1-1; D unclear. The CDR3 extends over 16 amino acids. Trimming left V 0 bases short and J 0 bases short, with 11 bases between. Germline CDR1 is SGHTA and CDR2 is FQGNSA. CDR3: CASSLALELMNTEAFF. The CDR3 nucleotides are TGTGCCAGCAGCTTAGCGCTAGAGCTCATGAACACTGAAGCTTTCTTT.

This clone has a handful of counts. The V gene is TRBV27, the J gene TRBJ2-7; D possibly corresponds to TRBD1 (6 bases). Trimming left V 6 bases short and J 1 base short, with 13 bases between. This CDR3 comprises 14 residues. Germline lookup yields CDR1 MNHEY and CDR2 SMNVEV (reference sequence). The DNA of the CDR3 is TGTGCCAGCAGCCCTATAACAGGGTCCTACGAGCAGTACTTC. Amino acid sequence: CASSPITGSYEQYF.

The V call is TRBV6-2 or TRBV6-3, the J call TRBJ2-7, with a tentative D call TRBD1 (6 bases). Germline CDR1 and CDR2: MNHEY and SVGEGT. V was trimmed by 4 bases and J by 4 bases, leaving 11 bases between them. This CDR3 contains 13 residues. The CDR3: CASSLTGVYEQYF. The DNA of the CDR3 is TGTGCCAGCAGTTTGACAGGAGTTTACGAGCAGTACTTC.

This clone came up once. V gene TRBV19 combines with J gene TRBJ1-5; TRBD1 might be the D (5 bases). CDR1 and CDR2 (germline): LNHDA, SQIVND (reference sequence). The CDR3 spans 13 residues. The V end lost 6 bases, the J end lost 6 bases, and 12 bases lay between the germline ends. The CDR3 DNA is TGTGCCAGTAGCAAGGGCAGGGCTCAGCCCCAGCATTTT. It encodes CASSKGRAQPQHF.

The chain recombines TRBV24-1 with TRBJ1-2, with D unresolved. Germline lookup yields CDR1 KGHDR and CDR2 SFDVKD. V lost 7 bases to trimming and J lost 6 bases, with 17 bases between them. The CDR3 is 14 residues long. In nucleotides, the CDR3 is TGTGCCACCAGCTCCGAGGGAGGGTTCAATGGCTACACCTTC. Amino acid sequence: CATSSEGGFNGYTF.

V is TRBV12-5 and J is TRBJ1-5, with 7 positions matching TRBD1. Germline CDR1 reads LGHNT; CDR2 reads FRNRAP. With 6 bases clipped from V and 7 bases from J, the junction kept 3 bases outside the gene matches. The CDR3 spans 12 residues. CDR3 sequence: CASGQDRQPQHF. The CDR3 DNA follows: TGTGCTAGTGGCCAGGACAGGCAGCCCCAGCATTTT.

This sequence joins TRBV7-9 and TRBJ2-5; D is perhaps TRBD2 (5 bases). CDR3 length: 16 residues. Trimming shortened V by 3 bases and J by 0 bases, and 14 bases separated the two germline ends. The V gene's germline CDR1 is SEHNR and CDR2 FQNEAQ (reference sequence). The CDR3, as DNA: TGTGCCAGCAGCTTCTCCCTCCAGCGGTACCAAGAGACCCAGTACTTC. Its translation is CASSFSLQRYQETQYF.

V and J are TRBV2 and TRBJ2-1; 10 nucleotides line up with TRBD1. J was trimmed by 8 bases and V by 5 bases; bases with no gene match: 9. In germline, CDR1 is SNHLY, CDR2 FYNNEI. The CDR3 is made up of 15 amino acids. The CDR3 reads CASSTGQGTFHEQFF. Written as DNA, the CDR3 is TGTGCCAGCAGTACGGGACAGGGGACTTTCCATGAGCAGTTCTTC.

The gene calls are TRBV4-2 and TRBJ1-3, with 7 bases matching TRBD1. This CDR3 comprises 17 residues. The germline gives CDR1 LGHNA, CDR2 YNFKEQ. V lost 0 bases, J lost 2 bases, and 7 bases stayed unmatched. In DNA, the CDR3 is TGTGCCAGCAGCCAAGATTTACGACAGGGTACTGGAAACACCATATATTTT. Translated, it gives CASSQDLRQGTGNTIYF.

The count of this clone is one. J is TRBJ2-2 and V is TRBV4-3; TRBD2 matches 8 bases. Germline trimming cut 1 base from V and 1 base from J; bases unmatched to any gene: 2. The CDR3 has 16 amino acids. The germline CDR1 and CDR2 sequences are LGHNA and YSLEER. The CDR3 nucleotides are TGCGCCAGCAGCCAAGCGAGCGGGGGGAACACCGGGGAGCTGTTTTTT. Translated: CASSQASGGNTGELFF.

The V gene is TRBV6-1, the J gene TRBJ2-7; TRBD1 agrees at 7 bases. The CDR3 length is 14 residues. CDR1 is MNHNS, CDR2 SASEGT, per germline. Trimming took 2 bases from V and 3 from J; bases not matched to a gene: 4. The CDR3 reads CASSEMNRGYEQYF. For the CDR3, the DNA is TGTGCCAGCAGTGAAATGAACAGGGGCTACGAGCAGTACTTC.

This clone was seen once. This rearrangement joins TRBV11-2 to TRBJ1-4; TRBD1 aligns across 7 bases. V lost 1 base, J lost 5 bases, and 1 base stayed unmatched. Germline V lookup: CDR1 SGHAT, CDR2 FQNNGV. The CDR3 runs to 14 residues. The CDR3 here is CASSLVQGNEKLFF. The CDR3 DNA is TGTGCCAGCAGCTTAGTACAGGGGAATGAAAAACTGTTTTTT.

This chain connects TRBV18 to TRBJ2-7; possibly TRBD1 for D (6 bases). The V and J ends lost 1 base and 7 bases respectively, with 14 bases between them. The CDR3 has 14 amino acids. Germline-derived CDR1 and CDR2 are KGHSH and LQKENI. As DNA, the CDR3 is TGTGCCAGCTCACCACGCGGCGTTACAGGGGAGCAGTACTTC. Translating gives CASSPRGVTGEQYF.

The chain employs TRBV12-3 or TRBV12-4 and TRBJ1-3, with no clear D. The CDR3 is 13 residues long. The germline V and J ends were trimmed by 3 bases and 7 bases, with 10 bases remaining between them. The CDR3 nucleotides are TGTGCCAGCAGTTTGAACCGCGGCAACACCATATATTTT. Encoded protein: CASSLNRGNTIYF.

The gene calls are TRBV29-1 and TRBJ1-1; D might be TRBD1 (5 bases). The CDR3 spans 13 residues. The V gene's germline CDR1 is SQVTM and CDR2 ANQGSEA. V was clipped by 7 bases and J by 1 base, with 13 bases between them. This CDR3 is CSAQGVSNTEAFF. The DNA of the CDR3 is TGCAGCGCCCAAGGGGTTTCGAACACTGAAGCTTTCTTT.

The J gene is TRBJ1-5, the V gene TRBV7-2; 9 bases align to TRBD1. Trimming cost V 5 bases and J 4 bases; bases outside gene matches: 6. Germline V gives CDR1 SGHTA, CDR2 FQGNSA. The CDR3 sequence is 15 residues long. The CDR3: CASSAGQGQNQPQHF. The CDR3 nucleotides are TGTGCCAGCAGCGCGGGACAGGGCCAAAATCAGCCCCAGCATTTT.

The J gene is TRBJ2-1, the V gene TRBV5-1; 8 bases align to TRBD1. The germline V gene has CDR1 SGHRS and CDR2 YFSETQ. The V gene end was trimmed by 1 base and the J gene end by 5 bases; junction bases not matched to a gene: 8. The CDR3 has 16 amino acids. For the CDR3, the DNA is TGCGCCAGCAGCTTGCAACCGGGACAGGTCAACAATGAGCAGTTCTTC. Amino acid sequence: CASSLQPGQVNNEQFF.

This clone came up once. The chain employs TRBV5-4 and TRBJ1-6; TRBD1 aligns across 10 bases. This CDR3 contains 16 residues. Germline loops: CDR1 SGHNT, CDR2 YYREEE (reference sequence). Unmatched junction bases numbered 5, after V lost 0 bases and J lost 8 bases. The CDR3 DNA follows: TGTGCCAGCAGCTTGGATTTTGGACAGGGGGATTCACCCCTCCACTTT. Translation gives CASSLDFGQGDSPLHF.

This chain links TRBV7-2 with TRBJ2-3, with 8 positions matching TRBD1. From germline, CDR1 is SGHTA and CDR2 FQGNSA. This CDR3 region has 15 residues. Trimming cost V 3 bases and J 0 bases; bases outside gene matches: 2. The CDR3 DNA is TGTGCCAGCAGCTTGGACAGGGTAAGCACAGATACGCAGTATTTT. Protein product: CASSLDRVSTDTQYF.

The chain uses TRBV15 and TRBJ2-7; TRBD1 matches at 11 bases. Germline V lookup: CDR1 LNHNV, CDR2 YYDKDF (reference sequence). This CDR3 is built from 15 residues. V shed 4 bases, J shed 5 bases, and the junction held 7 bases outside the gene matches. CDR3 amino acids: CATSIRDRGSDEQYF. CDR3 nucleotide sequence: TGTGCCACCAGCATACGGGACAGGGGGTCAGACGAGCAGTACTTC.

V is TRBV3-1 (or the pseudogene TRBV3-2) and J is TRBJ2-7, with 7 bases aligning to TRBD1. The CDR3 is 15 residues long. Germline CDR1 LGHDT, CDR2 YNNKEL (reference sequence). The junction had 11 bases not matched to a gene; V was cut back by 3 bases and J by 6 bases. The CDR3 nucleotides are TGTGCCAGCAGCCACAACTCCCCCCGACAGGGCGAGCAGTACTTC. This sequence encodes CASSHNSPRQGEQYF.

V and J are TRBV7-2 and TRBJ1-6; no firm D call. CDR3 length equals 14 residues. Germline V CDR1 and CDR2: SGHTA, FQGNSA. Trimming removed 3 bases from V and 6 bases from J, with 9 bases in between. This CDR3 reads CASSFRRGNSPLHF. CDR3 in DNA: TGTGCCAGCAGCTTTCGCCGGGGTAATTCACCCCTCCACTTT.

The CDR3 region has the DNA TGTGCCAGCAGCTTAGAAGGGCGAGGGATCTCTGGGGCCAACGTCCTGACTTTC. Translating it yields CASSLEGRGISGANVLTF. This sequence joins TRBV11-3 and TRBJ2-6, with D tentatively TRBD2 (5 bases). Between the trimmed V and J ends, which lost 0 bases and 0 bases, there was a span of 12 bases. CDR1 is SGHNT and CDR2 is YENEEA in the germline V gene. This CDR3 is built from 18 residues.

J is TRBJ1-4 and V is TRBV2, with TRBD1 matching over 7 bases. Losses at the gene ends were 6 bases for V and 0 bases for J; bases not matched to a gene: 7. This CDR3 region has 16 residues. CDR1 is SNHLY and CDR2 is FYNNEI in the germline V gene. CDR3: CASSPGTAATNEKLFF. The CDR3 nucleotides read TGTGCCAGCAGCCCCGGGACAGCTGCAACTAATGAAAAACTGTTTTTT.

A few counts support this clone. The rearrangement links TRBV5-1 to TRBJ1-5; the D gene is possibly TRBD1 (5 bases). Trimming shortened V by 10 bases and J by 0 bases, and 14 bases separated the two germline ends. Germline V gene data show CDR1 as SGHRS and CDR2 as YFSETQ. This CDR3 has 14 amino acids. The CDR3 region has the DNA TGCGCCTCGCGGCCGGGACTTAGCAATCAGCCCCAGCATTTT. Amino acid sequence: CASRPGLSNQPQHF.

The chain uses TRBV14 and TRBJ2-4, with D possibly matching TRBD1 (5 bases). V shed 2 bases and J shed 7 bases, with 15 bases lying between them. This CDR3 has 15 residues. Germline loops: CDR1 SGHDN, CDR2 FVKESK. The CDR3 protein is CASSQKGRPPNIQYF. The CDR3 bases are TGTGCCAGCAGCCAAAAGGGGCGCCCCCCGAACATTCAGTACTTC.

This chain links TRBV9 with TRBJ2-1; 7 positions match TRBD2. The CDR3 has 15 amino acids. CDR1 is SGDLS and CDR2 is YYNGEE in the germline V gene. Trimming removed 4 bases from V and 6 bases from J; junction bases left unmatched: 10. The CDR3 DNA reads as TGTGCCAGCAGCATATCGGGGGGATCGGGCAATGAGCAGTTCTTC. It specifies CASSISGGSGNEQFF. The full variable domain, its missing parts supplied by reference TRBV9 and TRBJ2-1, is DSGVTQTPKHLITATGQRVTLRCSPRSGDLSVYWYQQSLDQGLQFLIQYYNGEERAKGNILERFSAQQFPDLHSELNLSSLELGDSALYFCASSISGGSGNEQFFGPGTRLTVL.

The chain uses TRBV4-3 and TRBJ1-5; unclear D gene. Trimming left V 2 bases short and J 9 bases short, with 8 bases between. Germline V CDR1 and CDR2: LGHNA, YSLEER. The CDR3 length is 12 residues. CDR3 nucleotide sequence: TGCGCCAGCAGCCAAATTAACGGGCCCCAGCATTTT. Protein product: CASSQINGPQHF.